This is a list of T cell receptor beta chains from one sample in a study of cytomegalovirus exposure and HLA in healthy donors. Profiled with immunoSEQ multiplex PCR; TCRdb holds only in-frame clones, not every one. The sample records almost 200,000 clones, about 80% being singletons. The sequencing input was PBMCs. Source of these receptors: a woman aged 25 to 39 in good health and CMV-seropositive. The conserved cysteine and the conserved F or W are not part of the CDR3 here. The order of the fields is V gene, J gene, CDR3 length, CDR3 protein.

>TRBV9|TRBJ2-1|13
ASSVGGLAGDEQF
>TRBV27|TRBJ2-3|13
ASSPSGGGTDTQY
>TRBV2|TRBJ2-7|13
ASRGQGVWTYEQY
>TRBV5-1|TRBJ2-1|13
ASSLEPTGNNEQF
>TRBV5-6|TRBJ1-1|10
ASSLPGTEAF
>TRBV5-1|TRBJ2-6|19
ASSRSPTTSGRAGGANVLT
>TRBV19|TRBJ2-1|13
ASSISPSPYNEQF
>TRBV5-5|TRBJ2-6|13
ASSLGGVGANVLT
>TRBV13|TRBJ1-2|13
ASSFGTGGEKGYT
>TRBV20-1|TRBJ1-2|9
SARGLTGYT
>TRBV27|TRBJ1-2|11
ASSLQGHYGYT
>TRBV5-1|TRBJ2-7|13
ASSLLQGGTYEQY
>TRBV11-3|TRBJ2-3|14
ASSLKGDAGTDTQY
>TRBV7-9|TRBJ2-2|12
ASRLAGNTGELF
>TRBV29-1|TRBJ2-1|15
SVGGLRTSGSYNEQF
>TRBV18|TRBJ2-5|13
ASSLNGRAQETQY
>TRBV7-6|TRBJ2-7|13
ASSLWLGQSDTQY